The rows below give T cell receptor beta chains drawn from one sample of a study of blood T cell repertoires in COVID-19. Sequencing used immunoSEQ multiplex PCR; TCRdb keeps in-frame clones, though not all of them. This sample yields 67,000 or so clones, of which about 80% are seen a single time; 28% belongs to the top ten. Sequencing was done on a sample of peripheral blood. The source of these receptors is a man aged 70 or older with acute or convalescent COVID-19. Both conserved end residues are part of each CDR3. Each record gives: J gene, clone size, V gene, D gene, CDR3 protein, CDR3 DNA. The D gene is left open where the match is weak. The size field is filled for only some rows; it gives once, few, many or a size class.

J gene: TRBJ1-5
clone size: .
V gene: TRBV6-6
D gene: .
CDR3 protein: CASKEAGLATPQHF
CDR3 DNA: TGTGCCAGCAAAGAAGCGGGGCTTGCGACACCCCAGCATTTT

J gene: TRBJ1-3
clone size: .
V gene: TRBV9
D gene: .
CDR3 protein: CASSVGQNSGNTIYF
CDR3 DNA: TGTGCCAGCAGCGTAGGACAGAACTCTGGAAACACCATATATTTT

J gene: TRBJ2-1
clone size: .
V gene: TRBV19
D gene: TRBD2
CDR3 protein: CASSQAGVANEQFF
CDR3 DNA: TGTGCCAGTAGTCAAGCGGGAGTGGCAAATGAGCAGTTCTTC

J gene: TRBJ2-1
clone size: .
V gene: TRBV6-2/TRBV6-3
D gene: TRBD1
CDR3 protein: CASSYPRTGGNQNNEQFF
CDR3 DNA: TGTGCCAGCAGTTACCCCAGGACAGGGGGCAATCAAAACAATGAGCAGTTCTTC

J gene: TRBJ1-1
clone size: .
V gene: TRBV3-1/TRBV3-2
D gene: .
CDR3 protein: CASSPKHGNTEAFF
CDR3 DNA: TGTGCCAGCAGCCCGAAACATGGGAACACTGAAGCTTTCTTT

J gene: TRBJ2-2
clone size: .
V gene: TRBV5-1
D gene: .
CDR3 protein: CASSLGLGTGELFF
CDR3 DNA: TGCGCCAGCAGCTTGGGCCTAGGTACCGGGGAGCTGTTTTTT

J gene: TRBJ1-1
clone size: .
V gene: TRBV9
D gene: .
CDR3 protein: CASSVAGGDTEAFF
CDR3 DNA: TGTGCCAGCAGCGTAGCCGGGGGGGACACTGAAGCTTTCTTT

J gene: TRBJ1-1
clone size: few
V gene: TRBV5-4
D gene: .
CDR3 protein: CASSFENNRRGNTEAFF
CDR3 DNA: TGTGCCAGCAGCTTTGAGAACAACCGGAGAGGGAACACTGAAGCTTTCTTT

J gene: TRBJ1-2
clone size: .
V gene: TRBV4-3
D gene: .
CDR3 protein: CASSQDRSRSNYGYTF
CDR3 DNA: TGCGCCAGCAGCCAAGATCGGAGTCGATCTAACTATGGCTACACCTTC

J gene: TRBJ1-2
clone size: few
V gene: TRBV27
D gene: TRBD1
CDR3 protein: CASSPMTGLNYGYTF
CDR3 DNA: TGTGCCAGCAGTCCAATGACAGGGCTAAACTATGGCTACACCTTC

J gene: TRBJ1-5
clone size: .
V gene: TRBV28
D gene: .
CDR3 protein: CASRSSSGGSNQPQHF
CDR3 DNA: TGTGCCAGCAGGTCAAGCTCAGGAGGGAGCAATCAGCCCCAGCATTTT

J gene: TRBJ2-3
clone size: .
V gene: TRBV25-1
D gene: TRBD1
CDR3 protein: CASSEGQGLPDTQYF
CDR3 DNA: TGTGCCAGCAGTGAGGGACAGGGGTTACCAGATACGCAGTATTTT

J gene: TRBJ2-3
clone size: .
V gene: TRBV20-1
D gene: .
CDR3 protein: CSAYQDTQYF
CDR3 DNA: TGCAGTGCCTACCAAGATACGCAGTATTTT

J gene: TRBJ2-1
clone size: .
V gene: TRBV19
D gene: TRBD2
CDR3 protein: CASSILGTSNEQFF
CDR3 DNA: TGTGCCAGTAGTATACTAGGGACTAGCAATGAGCAGTTCTTC

J gene: TRBJ1-1
clone size: .
V gene: TRBV19
D gene: TRBD1
CDR3 protein: CASSIKGRGPLTEAFF
CDR3 DNA: TGTGCCAGTAGTATCAAGGGCAGGGGGCCGCTTACTGAAGCTTTCTTT

J gene: TRBJ2-2
clone size: .
V gene: TRBV7-3
D gene: .
CDR3 protein: CASSLIGGDTGELFF
CDR3 DNA: TGTGCCAGCAGCTTAATCGGGGGAGACACCGGGGAGCTGTTTTTT

J gene: TRBJ2-7
clone size: .
V gene: TRBV19
D gene: .
CDR3 protein: CASSNARSYEQYF
CDR3 DNA: TGTGCCAGTAGTAATGCCAGATCCTACGAGCAGTACTTC

J gene: TRBJ1-1
clone size: .
V gene: TRBV7-2
D gene: .
CDR3 protein: CASSLAPGTEAFF
CDR3 DNA: TGTGCCAGCAGCTTAGCGCCAGGAACTGAAGCTTTCTTT

J gene: TRBJ2-1
clone size: once
V gene: TRBV9
D gene: .
CDR3 protein: CASSVGQYNEQFF
CDR3 DNA: TGTGCCAGCAGCGTAGGACAATACAATGAGCAGTTCTTC

J gene: TRBJ2-3
clone size: .
V gene: TRBV27
D gene: TRBD1
CDR3 protein: CASQPYLLTGEDTQYF
CDR3 DNA: TGTGCCAGCCAGCCTTATCTTCTCACAGGGGAGGATACGCAGTATTTT

J gene: TRBJ2-5
clone size: .
V gene: TRBV7-9
D gene: TRBD1
CDR3 protein: CASSLVGTGETQYF
CDR3 DNA: TGTGCCAGCAGCTTAGTCGGGACAGGGGAGACCCAGTACTTC

J gene: TRBJ1-3
clone size: .
V gene: TRBV2
D gene: .
CDR3 protein: CASSNRRGVSGNTIYF
CDR3 DNA: TGTGCCAGCAGTAATAGACGGGGTGTCTCTGGAAACACCATATATTTT

J gene: TRBJ1-6
clone size: .
V gene: TRBV6-5
D gene: .
CDR3 protein: CASSYAGNSPLHF
CDR3 DNA: TGTGCCAGCAGTTACGCGGGGAATTCACCCCTCCACTTT

J gene: TRBJ2-7
clone size: .
V gene: TRBV16
D gene: .
CDR3 protein: CASSQSTGTRSYEQYF
CDR3 DNA: TGTGCCAGCAGCCAATCCACGGGTACTCGTTCCTACGAGCAGTACTTC

J gene: TRBJ1-3
clone size: .
V gene: TRBV6-5
D gene: TRBD1
CDR3 protein: CASTGDRRANTIYF
CDR3 DNA: TGTGCCAGCACCGGGGACAGGCGAGCAAACACCATATATTTT

J gene: TRBJ2-7
clone size: medium-sized
V gene: TRBV20-1
D gene: .
CDR3 protein: CSASPQGGSYEQYF
CDR3 DNA: TGCAGTGCTAGTCCGCAGGGGGGCTCCTACGAGCAGTACTTC

J gene: TRBJ1-2
clone size: few
V gene: TRBV9
D gene: .
CDR3 protein: CASSDGQLNYGYTF
CDR3 DNA: TGTGCCAGCAGCGACGGACAGCTAAACTATGGCTACACCTTC

J gene: TRBJ2-6
clone size: .
V gene: TRBV18
D gene: TRBD1
CDR3 protein: CASSDPGGPNSGANVLTF
CDR3 DNA: TGTGCCAGCTCGGATCCAGGGGGCCCTAACTCTGGGGCCAACGTCCTGACTTTC

J gene: TRBJ2-2
clone size: .
V gene: TRBV10-3
D gene: TRBD1
CDR3 protein: CAIRPGQGPTGELFF
CDR3 DNA: TGTGCCATCAGGCCGGGACAGGGACCCACCGGGGAGCTGTTTTTT

J gene: TRBJ2-3
clone size: .
V gene: TRBV5-4
D gene: TRBD2
CDR3 protein: CASRDGLAGEDTQYF
CDR3 DNA: TGTGCCAGCAGGGATGGACTAGCGGGAGAAGATACGCAGTATTTT

J gene: TRBJ1-2
clone size: once
V gene: TRBV19
D gene: TRBD1
CDR3 protein: CASRESGTVIYGYTF
CDR3 DNA: TGTGCCAGTAGGGAATCCGGGACAGTCATTTATGGCTACACCTTC

J gene: TRBJ2-2
clone size: .
V gene: TRBV6-5
D gene: .
CDR3 protein: CASSPIYTGELFF
CDR3 DNA: TGTGCCAGCAGTCCAATTTACACCGGGGAGCTGTTTTTT